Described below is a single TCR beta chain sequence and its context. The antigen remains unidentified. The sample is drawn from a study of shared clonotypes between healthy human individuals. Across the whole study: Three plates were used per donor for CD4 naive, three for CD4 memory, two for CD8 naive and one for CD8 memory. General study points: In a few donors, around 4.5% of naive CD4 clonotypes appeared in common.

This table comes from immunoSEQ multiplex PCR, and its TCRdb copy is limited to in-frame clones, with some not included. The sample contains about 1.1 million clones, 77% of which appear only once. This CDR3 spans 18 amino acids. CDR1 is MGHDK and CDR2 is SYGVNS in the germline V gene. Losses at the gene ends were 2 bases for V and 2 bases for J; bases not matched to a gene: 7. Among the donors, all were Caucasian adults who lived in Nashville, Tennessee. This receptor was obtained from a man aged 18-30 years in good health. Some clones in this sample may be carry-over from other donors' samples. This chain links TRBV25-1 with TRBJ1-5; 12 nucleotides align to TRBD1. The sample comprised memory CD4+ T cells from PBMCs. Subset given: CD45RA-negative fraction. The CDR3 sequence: CASSEQGDRGRRNQPQHF. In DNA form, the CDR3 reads TGTGCCAGCAGTGAACAGGGGGACAGGGGGCGCCGCAATCAGCCCCAGCATTTT.